Given below is one TCR beta chain in context. What it binds is unknown. The data belong to a study of T cells in Graves' hyperthyroidism and ophthalmopathy. In the study overall: Peripheral blood specimens were obtained at initial diagnosis, prior to any treatment.

Study-level findings and limits: Researchers found most expanded thyroid clonotypes above 0.001 in blood as well.

V gave up 10 bases and J gave up 3 bases, with 12 bases separating them. The CDR3 is 13 residues long. Per the germline V gene, CDR1 is ENHRY and CDR2 is SYGVKD. RNA transcripts gave rise to amplified TCR beta CDR3 regions. The HTBI primer set was used in a first-round RT-PCR of the TCR CDR3. One entry per CDR3 protein results from TCRdb running MiXCR on the multiplex PCR reads. The sample gives a few hundred thousand distinct CDR3 sequences, about 15% of which show up once; roughly 15% is in the top ten. Patients with uncontrolled infections, other autoimmune diseases, pregnancy or lactation were excluded.

Sequencing was carried out using blood. The V and J genes are TRBV10-3 and TRBJ1-4; possible D gene TRBD1, 5 bases. This TCR was sampled from a woman aged 40-49 years with Graves' hyperthyroidism that later progressed to Graves' ophthalmopathy. CDR3 amino acids: CATTGIPNEKLFF. CDR3 in DNA: TGTGCCACAACAGGAATCCCTAATGAAAAACTGTTTTTT.